The 31 T cell receptor beta chains reported below all come from one sample, sequenced in a study of blood T cell repertoires in COVID-19. Profiling relied on immunoSEQ multiplex PCR, and the TCRdb table lists in-frame clones only, not all of them. The sample lists 300,000 to 400,000 clones, approximately 86% occurring once. Sequencing was carried out using PBMCs or T cells enriched from blood (not recorded which). These receptors were collected from a woman aged 40 to 55 with acute COVID-19.

This chain connects TRBV6-5 to TRBJ1-1, with D hard to call. Germline values: CDR1 MNHEY, CDR2 SVGAGI. V gave up 8 bases and J gave up 5 bases, with 15 bases separating them. This CDR3 region has 13 residues. The CDR3 here is CASFVFGNTEAFF. The CDR3 DNA reads TGTGCCAGCTTTGTTTTCGGGAATACTGAAGCTTTCTTT.

A note on this clone: This CDR3 is also generated by other DNA sequences in the sample. CDR3 loop: CAISGGQGANYGYTF. The CDR3 nucleotides read TGTGCCATCAGTGGAGGACAGGGGGCGAACTATGGCTACACCTTC. The J gene is TRBJ1-2, the V gene TRBV10-3, with TRBD1 identical over 11 bases. Per germline, CDR1 ENHRY and CDR2 SYGVKD. V lost 4 bases and J lost 2; bases outside the gene matches: 3. This CDR3 has 15 residues.

The chain links TRBV2 to TRBJ1-2; TRBD1 might be the D (6 bases). Germline lookup yields CDR1 SNHLY and CDR2 FYNNEI. The CDR3 is 13 residues long. The ends were cut back, 9 bases at V and 0 bases at J, with 11 bases in the middle. The CDR3 region has the DNA TGTGCCAGTCACAGGGAAGCTAACTATGGCTACACCTTC. As protein: CASHREANYGYTF.

This chain connects TRBV6-5 to TRBJ1-4, with 8 bases identical to TRBD1. The CDR3 spans 16 residues. The germline V gene encodes CDR1 MNHEY and CDR2 SVGAGI. The V gene end was trimmed by 4 bases and the J gene end by 7 bases; junction bases not matched to a gene: 11. CDR3 residues: CASSCSYQGAGEKLFF. The CDR3 DNA reads as TGTGCCAGCAGTTGCTCGTATCAGGGGGCAGGTGAAAAACTGTTTTTT.

The chain joins TRBV7-6 to TRBJ2-2; D gene ambiguous. CDR3 length: 16 amino acids. Between the trimmed V and J ends, which lost 1 base and 5 bases, there was a span of 14 bases. CDR1 SGHVS and CDR2 FNYEAQ come from the germline V gene. The CDR3 region is CASSLEGGWSTGELFF. In DNA form, the CDR3 reads TGTGCCAGCAGCTTAGAAGGTGGTTGGAGTACCGGGGAGCTGTTTTTT.

This rearrangement joins TRBV7-9 to TRBJ1-2; D might be TRBD1 (6 bases). The CDR3 extends over 15 amino acids. Germline V gene data show CDR1 as SEHNR and CDR2 as FQNEAQ (reference sequence). V was cut by 4 bases and J by 2 bases, with 14 bases left in between. The CDR3 nucleotides read TGTGCCAGCAGCTCACTACAGGGCCTCAACTATGGCTACACCTTC. Protein sequence: CASSSLQGLNYGYTF.

The gene calls are TRBV11-2 and TRBJ1-6, with 7 bases matching TRBD1. Germline CDR1 and CDR2: SGHAT and FQNNGV. With 1 base clipped from V and 3 bases from J, the junction kept 0 bases outside the gene matches. This CDR3 spans 15 amino acids. CDR3 in DNA: TGTGCCAGCAGCTTAGGGACAGGCTATAATTCACCCCTCCACTTT. As protein: CASSLGTGYNSPLHF. The full variable domain, rest sourced from reference TRBV11-2 and TRBJ1-6, is EAGVAQSPRYKIIEKRQSVAFWCNPISGHATLYWYQQILGQGPKLLIQFQNNGVVDDSQLPKDRFSAERLKGVDSTLKIQPAKLEDSAVYLCASSLGTGYNSPLHFGNGTRLTVT.

This rearrangement joins TRBV9 to TRBJ1-2; no reliable D call. The CDR3 contains 17 residues. V lost 2 bases and J lost 4, with 21 bases in between. Per the germline V gene, CDR1 is SGDLS and CDR2 is YYNGEE. The CDR3 DNA follows: TGTGCCAGCAGCGTCGGACTCGACATTGGTCTGGGCTATGGCTACACCTTC. It translates to CASSVGLDIGLGYGYTF. The complete variable domain, with remaining parts taken from reference TRBV9 and TRBJ1-2, reads DSGVTQTPKHLITATGQRVTLRCSPRSGDLSVYWYQQSLDQGLQFLIQYYNGEERAKGNILERFSAQQFPDLHSELNLSSLELGDSALYFCASSVGLDIGLGYGYTFGSGTRLTVV.

The chain uses TRBV12-3 or TRBV12-4 and TRBJ1-1; 9 bases fit TRBD1. The CDR3 runs 11 residues. V trimming: 6 bases; J trimming: 11 bases; junction bases outside the gene matches: 4. CDR3 in amino acids: CASSKTGGAFF. The CDR3 DNA follows: TGTGCCAGCAGCAAGACAGGGGGTGCTTTCTTT.

This clone was counted between two and nine times. The chain employs TRBV4-1 and TRBJ2-1; 11 bases agree with TRBD2. The CDR3 extends over 17 amino acids. CDR1 and CDR2 (germline): MGHRA, YSYEKL. The ends lost 3 bases at V and 3 bases at J; junction bases unmatched: 7. CDR3 DNA sequence: TGCGCCAGCAGCCAGGGACAACTAGCGGGGGTCTACAATGAGCAGTTCTTC. Translating gives CASSQGQLAGVYNEQFF.

The gene calls are TRBV2 and TRBJ1-4; tentative D call: TRBD1 (5 bases). The CDR3 consists of 12 residues. CDR1 and CDR2 (germline): SNHLY, FYNNEI. Trimming removed 6 bases from V and 7 bases from J, with 9 bases in between. The CDR3 DNA sequence: TGTGCCAGCAGGGGCGGGGGTGAAAAACTGTTTTTT. Translated: CASRGGGEKLFF.

The chain links TRBV9 to TRBJ1-1; TRBD1 matches at 10 bases. Per germline, CDR1 SGDLS and CDR2 YYNGEE. V gave up 0 bases and J gave up 5 bases; unmatched junction bases: 10. The CDR3 has 17 residues. CDR3 in DNA: TGTGCCAGCAGCGTAGATTGGACAGGGGGATTGGGAACTGAAGCTTTCTTT. This sequence encodes CASSVDWTGGLGTEAFF.

The rearrangement links TRBV28 to TRBJ2-7, with 8 bases that match TRBD1. CDR3 length: 15 residues. Trimming cost V 2 bases and J 3 bases; bases outside gene matches: 6. The germline V gene encodes CDR1 MDHEN and CDR2 SYDVKM. This CDR3 reads CASSLGGTGVYEQYF. Here the CDR3 DNA reads TGTGCCAGCAGTTTAGGTGGGACAGGTGTCTACGAGCAGTACTTC.

The chain is built from TRBV4-1 and TRBJ1-1; D gene unclear. Trimming left V 0 bases short and J 4 bases short, with 12 bases between. Germline V gives CDR1 MGHRA, CDR2 YSYEKL. The CDR3 sequence is 15 residues long. In nucleotides, the CDR3 is TGCGCCAGCAGCCAAGATGTATTGGGAGGCACTGAAGCTTTCTTT. The encoded protein is CASSQDVLGGTEAFF.

The V gene is TRBV28, the J gene TRBJ1-5, with 9 bases identical to TRBD1. CDR3 length: 15 amino acids. Losses at the gene ends were 3 bases for V and 7 bases for J; bases not matched to a gene: 7. Germline V gene data show CDR1 as MDHEN and CDR2 as SYDVKM. The CDR3 nucleotides are TGTGCCAGCAGTTTCACAGGGGGCGGGGGACAGCCCCAGCATTTT. It is translated as CASSFTGGGGQPQHF.

This sequence joins TRBV19 and TRBJ2-1; TRBD2 aligns across 9 bases. V shed 5 bases, J shed 6 bases, and the junction held 8 bases outside the gene matches. This CDR3 region has 15 residues. CDR1 and CDR2 (germline): LNHDA, SQIVND (reference sequence). Written as DNA, the CDR3 is TGTGCCAGTAGTCAAGCTAGCGGGATCCTCAATGAGCAGTTCTTC. As protein: CASSQASGILNEQFF.

CDR3 bases: TGTGCCAGCAGCCAAGGACTAGCGGGGGCCTACGAGCAGTACTTC. This encodes CASSQGLAGAYEQYF. The chain joins TRBV4-2 to TRBJ2-7; TRBD2 matches at 12 bases. The germline V gene encodes CDR1 LGHNA and CDR2 YNFKEQ. V lost 1 base, J lost 2 bases, and 0 bases stayed unmatched. This CDR3 has 15 residues.

The chain links TRBV5-1 to TRBJ2-3; perhaps TRBD2 as D (6 bases). Trimming cost V 4 bases and J 1 base, with 10 bases left between them. The CDR3 consists of 14 residues. Germline loops: CDR1 SGHRS, CDR2 YFSETQ. In nucleotides, the CDR3 is TGCGCCAGCAGCGGAGGGAAGGGCACAGATACGCAGTATTTT. Amino acids: CASSGGKGTDTQYF.

J is TRBJ2-3 and V is TRBV4-3; weak D call: TRBD1 (6 bases). The V gene's germline CDR1 is LGHNA and CDR2 YSLEER. This CDR3 is built from 16 residues. Trimming took 4 bases from V and 6 from J, leaving 20 bases between them. CDR3 sequence (DNA): TGCGCCAGCAGCCCAGGGAGCGGACAGTCAAGCGATACGCAGTATTTT. Its protein is CASSPGSGQSSDTQYF.

This sequence joins TRBV4-2 and TRBJ2-7; 10 bases are shared with TRBD1. The CDR3 totals 15 residues. Germline assignment: CDR1 LGHNA and CDR2 YNFKEQ. The junction had 8 bases not matched to a gene; V was cut back by 9 bases and J by 0 bases. The CDR3 here is CASGTGAKSSYEQYF. The CDR3 DNA follows: TGTGCCAGTGGGACAGGGGCAAAAAGCTCCTACGAGCAGTACTTC.

The CDR3 bases are TGTGCCAGCAGCCCCGGGACAGGGCAAGAGACCCAGTACTTC. This sequence encodes CASSPGTGQETQYF. This sequence joins TRBV4-2 and TRBJ2-5, with 9 bases that match TRBD1. After removal of 4 bases from V and 2 bases from J, the junction contained 2 bases not matched to a gene. CDR1 and CDR2 from the germline V gene are LGHNA and YNFKEQ. The CDR3 sequence is 14 residues long.

This clone has a handful of counts. This chain links TRBV7-8 with TRBJ2-1, with D perhaps matching TRBD2 (5 bases). The germline V and J ends were trimmed by 4 bases and 4 bases, with 11 bases remaining between them. This CDR3 has 14 residues. CDR1 and CDR2 from the germline V gene are SGHVS and FQNEAQ. The CDR3 coding sequence is TGTGCCAGCAGCTCCAGACTATCGTACAATGAGCAGTTCTTC. Translated, it gives CASSSRLSYNEQFF.

The rearrangement uses TRBV11-2 and TRBJ1-2; tentatively, D is TRBD1 (5 bases). Trimming pared 3 bases from V and 6 bases from J, leaving 8 bases between. The germline CDR1 and CDR2 sequences are SGHAT and FQNNGV. The CDR3 covers 12 residues. CDR3 loop: CASSLATDGYTF. In DNA form, the CDR3 reads TGTGCCAGCAGCTTGGCGACAGATGGCTACACCTTC.

Turning to this clone: An end of the junction differs from the germline gene, which may be a read error. The rearrangement joins TRBV10-3 to TRBJ1-2; 9 bases agree with TRBD1. The CDR3 contains 14 residues. CDR1 and CDR2 from the germline V gene are ENHRY and SYGVKD. This CDR3 is CAINEATGGDGYTF. The DNA for the CDR3 is TGTGCCATCAATGAGGCAACAGGGGGCGATGGCTACACCTTC.

The chain has TRBV19 and TRBJ1-2; D remains unclear. The CDR3 extends over 12 amino acids. CDR1 is LNHDA, CDR2 SQIVND, per germline (reference sequence). Trimming left V 5 bases short and J 2 bases short, with 6 bases between. The CDR3 protein is CASSPGNYGYTF. In DNA form, the CDR3 reads TGTGCCAGTAGTCCGGGGAACTATGGCTACACCTTC.

This clone was observed a handful of times. Distinct nucleotide sequences in the sample also encode this CDR3. The chain joins TRBV7-2 to TRBJ1-5; TRBD1 might be the D (6 bases). Germline loops: CDR1 SGHTA, CDR2 FQGNSA. CDR3 length: 15 amino acids. Trimming removed 4 bases at V and 1 base at J, with 11 bases between. The CDR3 spells CASSSGVGSNQPQHF. CDR3 nucleotides: TGTGCCAGCAGCTCAGGGGTTGGGAGCAATCAGCCCCAGCATTTT.

In this sample, this clone turned up a few times. The chain combines TRBV2 with TRBJ1-5; D is perhaps TRBD1 (6 bases). Trimming left V 7 bases short and J 5 bases short, with 9 bases between. The CDR3 covers 12 residues. Germline assignment: CDR1 SNHLY and CDR2 FYNNEI. The CDR3, as DNA: TGTGCCAGCAACAGGGTGGATCAGCCCCAGCATTTT. Translation gives CASNRVDQPQHF.

The chain links TRBV2 to TRBJ2-6; D possibly corresponds to TRBD2 (6 bases). V was clipped by 9 bases and J by 0 bases, with 12 bases between them. Germline V gene data show CDR1 as SNHLY and CDR2 as FYNNEI. The CDR3 is 15 residues long. CDR3 in amino acids: CASVFGGSGANVLTF. As DNA, the CDR3 is TGTGCCAGTGTATTCGGGGGCTCTGGGGCCAACGTCCTGACTTTC.

The J gene is TRBJ2-7, the V gene TRBV18; 7 bases are a match to TRBD1. J lost 4 bases, V lost 3 bases, and 9 bases had no gene match. Germline CDR1 and CDR2: KGHSH and LQKENI. The CDR3 length is 15 residues. The CDR3 coding sequence is TGTGCCAGCTCACCGCGACAGGGAGTAAGTTACGAGCAGTACTTC. Translated: CASSPRQGVSYEQYF.

The sample holds one count of this clone. The chain carries TRBV4-2 and TRBJ1-3; D perhaps matches TRBD1 (5 bases). The germline V and J ends were trimmed by 2 bases and 0 bases, with 8 bases remaining between them. This CDR3 is 15 amino acids long. The germline CDR1 and CDR2 sequences are LGHNA and YNFKEQ. This CDR3 is CASSQRQSSGNTIYF. For the CDR3, the DNA is TGTGCCAGCAGCCAAAGACAGTCCTCTGGAAACACCATATATTTT.

This chain connects TRBV11-2 to TRBJ1-1, with D possibly TRBD1 on 5 matching bases. Trimming took off 0 bases at V and 2 bases at J, with 10 bases between the two ends. In germline, CDR1 is SGHAT, CDR2 FQNNGV. This CDR3 contains 15 residues. CDR3 sequence: CASSLDGTSNTEAFF. The CDR3 DNA sequence: TGTGCCAGCAGCTTAGACGGGACTTCCAACACTGAAGCTTTCTTT.